Listed below are T cell receptor beta chains from one sample, sequenced in a study of monozygotic twins with inflammatory bowel disease. TCRdb reprocessed the 5' RACE reads, keeping one entry per CDR3 protein, no DNA. This sample contains approximately 400,000 distinct CDR3 sequences. Sample: blood. The source is a human donor with ulcerative colitis or Crohn's disease, or a healthy co-twin of an affected twin (not recorded which). Both conserved end residues are part of each CDR3.

TRBV3-1	TRBJ1-5	CASSRGGPQHF
TRBV24-1	TRBJ2-3	CATSEWTSGSTDTQYF
TRBV20-1	TRBJ2-3	CSAKRSGTDTQYF
TRBV12-3/TRBV12-4	TRBJ1-5	CASSFEGASNQPQHF
TRBV4-3	TRBJ1-2	CASSQDFPENNYGYTF
TRBV6-1	TRBJ2-3	CASRLGQFTDTQYF
TRBV6-2/TRBV6-3	TRBJ2-7	CASRPTLGTSGIEQYF
TRBV5-6	TRBJ2-5	CAVAFFTRTQETQYF
TRBV20-1	TRBJ2-5	CSAVPGTEETQYF
TRBV7-2	TRBJ1-3	CASSLFLPASGNTIYF
TRBV5-5	TRBJ2-2	CASSFGSPGELFF
TRBV29-1	TRBJ2-1	CSVVTSFYNEQFF
TRBV7-9	TRBJ2-7	CASSSFGEQYF
TRBV5-6	TRBJ1-1	CASSLGDRGGPEAFF
TRBV5-1	TRBJ2-7	CASSLATGSHEQYF
TRBV28	TRBJ1-5	CASRIQGGQPQHF
TRBV28	TRBJ2-3	CASSWYRADTQYF
TRBV20-1	TRBJ2-4	CSASLTSAKNIQYF
TRBV6-5	TRBJ2-2	CASSYVTSGELFF
TRBV3-1	TRBJ2-5	CASSQDQWTQYF
TRBV15	TRBJ2-7	CATSRVGTAYEQYF
TRBV11-2	TRBJ1-1	CASSLGTGTGNAFF
TRBV4-2	TRBJ2-1	CASSQDPVPYNEQFF
TRBV5-6	TRBJ2-7	CASSLMGQGAYEQYF
TRBV24-1	TRBJ2-1	CATSDPRGNSYNEQFF
TRBV20-1	TRBJ2-7	CSARDLAGPYEQYF
TRBV18	TRBJ1-4	CASSPPSLTGEKLFF
TRBV18	TRBJ2-5	CASSRLRQSQETQYF
TRBV15	TRBJ1-2	CATSRPPGQNNYGYTF
TRBV19	TRBJ2-2	CASAGQSGELFF
TRBV5-1	TRBJ2-3	CASSSGTSGRSDTQYF
TRBV27	TRBJ2-7	CASSLKLAGAYEQYF
TRBV5-1	TRBJ2-3	CASRRRGDTDTQYF
TRBV19	TRBJ1-5	CASSTPMALTNSNQPQHF
TRBV18	TRBJ1-6	CASSPEGTDNSPLHF
TRBV20-1	TRBJ1-2	CSARAQGYGYTF
TRBV18	TRBJ2-1	CASSPPGGAYNEQFF
TRBV20-1	TRBJ1-5	CSATNAGQGNQPQHF
TRBV19	TRBJ1-2	CASNGEGSYGYTF
TRBV18	TRBJ2-5	CASSTGTGGPTQYF
TRBV7-9	TRBJ2-5	CASSWDRQETQYF
TRBV30	TRBJ2-5	CAWSVRRLDKETQYF
TRBV29-1	TRBJ1-1	CSVSDGNTEAFF
TRBV30	TRBJ1-5	CAWSVADRVSQPQHF
TRBV7-2	TRBJ2-5	CASSLLFPYQETQYF
TRBV5-1	TRBJ2-3	CASSPLRGSQLTDTQYF
TRBV29-1	TRBJ2-3	CSVRGGFSTDTQYF
TRBV6-1	TRBJ1-1	CASRRPRDSYMNTEAFF
TRBV20-1	TRBJ1-5	CSAGQFSNQPQHF
TRBV18	TRBJ2-2	CASSPPAGGPDTGELFF